These 25 T cell receptor beta chains share one sample of origin, sequenced in a study of T cells in Graves' hyperthyroidism and ophthalmopathy. Template material for amplifying TCR beta CDR3 regions consisted of RNA transcripts. TCR CDR3 regions were first amplified by RT-PCR with HTBI primers. TCRdb reanalysed the multiplex PCR reads using MiXCR and keeps one entry per CDR3 protein. The sample holds fewer than 900,000 distinct CDR3 sequences, around 17% seen once. The sequencing sample was made of blood. The receptors derive from a man between 18 and 35 years old with Graves' hyperthyroidism.

This clonotype was observed at least ten times. This sequence joins TRBV7-8 and TRBJ2-7, with TRBD1 matching 10 bases. J lost 4 bases, V lost 5 bases, and 8 bases had no gene match. The CDR3 spans 15 residues. Germline values: CDR1 SGHVS, CDR2 FQNEAQ. The CDR3 DNA follows: TGTGCCAGCAGCCCATGGACAGGGGGTTCATACGAGCAGTACTTC. Its protein is CASSPWTGGSYEQYF. Full variable domain (missing parts from reference TRBV7-8 and TRBJ2-7): GAGVSQSPRYKVAKRGQDVALRCDPISGHVSLFWYQQALGQGPEFLTYFQNEAQLDKSGLPSDRFFAERPEGSVSTLKIQRTQQEDSAVYLCASSPWTGGSYEQYFGPGTRLTVT.

This clonotype was counted many times. The chain has TRBV28 and TRBJ1-5; 9 bases agree with TRBD1. The germline gives CDR1 MDHEN, CDR2 SYDVKM. J was trimmed by 2 bases and V by 6 bases; bases with no gene match: 11. This CDR3 is 17 amino acids long. In DNA, the CDR3 is TGTGCCAGCAGCTCCGGGACAGGGTTGGGGGGCAATCAGCCCCAGCATTTT. Protein: CASSSGTGLGGNQPQHF.

This chain joins TRBV27 and TRBJ2-3, with 8 bases matching TRBD1. The CDR3 loop spans 15 amino acids. The V segment lost 1 base and the J segment 2 bases; nucleotides outside the gene matches: 2. Looked up from germline, CDR1 is MNHEY and CDR2 is SMNVEV (reference sequence). This CDR3 is CASSLFRGPTDTQYF. CDR3 in DNA: TGTGCCAGCAGTTTATTCAGGGGGCCCACAGATACGCAGTATTTT.

This clonotype was counted only a few times. The V call is TRBV9, the J call TRBJ2-1, with 9 bases matching TRBD2. The CDR3 has 17 amino acids. Unmatched junction bases numbered 12, after V lost 0 bases and J lost 8 bases. CDR1 is SGDLS, CDR2 YYNGEE, per germline. DNA for the CDR3: TGTGCCAGCAGCGTAGACGAGCGGGAGGAAAAGGGGGATGAGCAGTTCTTC. This codes for CASSVDEREEKGDEQFF.

In this sample, this clonotype turned up a few times. The chain carries TRBV20-1 and TRBJ2-7, with D possibly being TRBD1 (5 bases). The V gene lost 6 bases and the J gene lost 4 bases, with 19 bases spanning the gap. CDR3 length: 14 residues. Germline CDR1 and CDR2: DFQATT and SNEGSKA (reference sequence). CDR3 DNA: TGCAGTGCCAGACCCGGACGGACACCTTACGAGCAGTACTTC. This codes for CSARPGRTPYEQYF.

This sequence joins TRBV6-1 and TRBJ2-7; the match to TRBD1 covers 12 bases. Germline V gene sequence: CDR1 MNHNS, CDR2 SASEGT. Trimming at V came to 6 bases and at J to 5 bases, leaving 8 bases not matched to a gene. This CDR3 is built from 15 residues. This CDR3 reads CASRINRDRGHEQYF. The CDR3 DNA reads as TGTGCCAGCAGGATCAACCGGGACAGGGGGCACGAGCAGTACTTC.

This clonotype was found many times. This rearrangement joins TRBV24-1 to TRBJ2-7; the match to TRBD1 covers 9 bases. This CDR3 contains 16 residues. Germline trimming cut 3 bases from V and 6 bases from J; bases unmatched to any gene: 11. Germline values: CDR1 KGHDR, CDR2 SFDVKD. Written as DNA, the CDR3 is TGTGCCACCAGTGATCGGACAGGGGACAACTTGGGCGAGCAGTACTTC. This translates into CATSDRTGDNLGEQYF.

This clonotype was seen repeatedly, ten times or more. V and J are TRBV6-5 and TRBJ1-1, with a weak D call TRBD1 (6 bases). Trimming stripped 6 bases from V and 1 base from J, with 12 bases between. The length of the CDR3 is 14 residues. Per germline, CDR1 MNHEY and CDR2 SVGAGI. CDR3 in DNA: TGTGCCAGCAGAGGAGGGGGAGGGAACACTGAAGCTTTCTTT. Translated, it gives CASRGGGGNTEAFF.

There are many counts of this clonotype. The chain uses TRBV6-1 and TRBJ2-7, with a tentative D call TRBD1 (6 bases). From germline, CDR1 is MNHNS and CDR2 SASEGT. The CDR3 sequence is 15 residues long. The V end lost 5 bases, the J end lost 0 bases, and 14 bases lay between the germline ends. In DNA, the CDR3 is TGTGCCAGCAGTTCCGGGACACTGAGCTCCTACGAGCAGTACTTC. Encoded protein: CASSSGTLSSYEQYF.

This clonotype was detected many times. The gene calls are TRBV6-6 and TRBJ2-7, with D possibly called TRBD1 or TRBD2 (5 bases each). Germline V CDR1 and CDR2: MNHNY, SVGAGI (reference sequence). The CDR3 runs to 19 residues. Trimming shortened V by 0 bases and J by 0 bases, and 21 bases separated the two germline ends. CDR3 coding DNA: TGTGCCAGCAGTTACTCTACCCCCCTTGGAAGGGGACGCTCCTACGAGCAGTACTTC. It translates to CASSYSTPLGRGRSYEQYF.

The V and J genes are TRBV28 and TRBJ2-4, with D perhaps TRBD1 or TRBD2 (5 bases each). The CDR3 totals 16 residues. Germline CDR1 is MDHEN and CDR2 is SYDVKM. Trimming pared 5 bases from V and 4 bases from J, leaving 18 bases between. The CDR3 region has the DNA TGTGCCAGCAGTCCCGTCGGGGCAGGACAAAAAAACATTCAGTACTTC. This codes for CASSPVGAGQKNIQYF.

This clonotype was seen ten or more times. The chain couples TRBV11-3 to TRBJ2-2; possibly TRBD1 or TRBD2 for D (5 bases each). V gave up 5 bases and J gave up 4 bases, with 8 bases separating them. CDR1 is SGHNT, CDR2 YENEEA, per germline. The CDR3 is made up of 13 amino acids. CDR3 amino acids: CASSPRGTGELFF. The CDR3 bases are TGTGCCAGCAGCCCGAGGGGCACCGGGGAGCTGTTTTTT. The full variable domain, rest sourced from reference TRBV11-3 and TRBJ2-2, is EAGVVQSPRYKIIEKKQPVAFWCNPISGHNTLYWYLQNLGQGPELLIRYENEEAVDDSQLPKDRFSAERLKGVDSTLKIQPAELGDSAVYLCASSPRGTGELFFGEGSRLTVL.

The CDR3 nucleotides are TGTGCCAGCAGTCCATGGGCTGGGAACCAAGAGACCCAGTACTTC. Residues: CASSPWAGNQETQYF. The chain joins TRBV27 to TRBJ2-5, with unresolved D. The germline gives CDR1 MNHEY, CDR2 SMNVEV (reference sequence). V shed 5 bases and J shed 0 bases, with 13 bases lying between them. The CDR3 extends over 15 amino acids.

This clonotype was seen only a few times. The chain recombines TRBV7-9 with TRBJ2-7; possibly TRBD1 or TRBD2 for D (5 bases each). Trimming shortened V by 6 bases and J by 5 bases, and 20 bases separated the two germline ends. CDR3 length: 15 residues. Germline CDR1 and CDR2: SEHNR and FQNEAQ (reference sequence). This chain's CDR3 is CASRRWDGPRDEQYF. Written as DNA, the CDR3 is TGTGCCAGCAGGCGTTGGGACGGCCCTCGGGACGAGCAGTACTTC.

The V call is TRBV2, the J call TRBJ1-4; D unresolved. The length of the CDR3 is 11 residues. V gave up 3 bases and J gave up 8 bases, with 4 bases separating them. Germline V gene lookup returns CDR1 SNHLY and CDR2 FYNNEI. The CDR3 DNA follows: TGTGCCAGCAGTGATCAGGAAAAACTGTTTTTT. Protein: CASSDQEKLFF.

Many counts were recorded for this clonotype. V is TRBV15 and J is TRBJ2-3, with 7 positions matching TRBD1. With V trimmed by 1 base and J by 5 bases, 6 bases remained unmatched. The CDR3 length is 15 residues. The germline V gene has CDR1 LNHNV and CDR2 YYDKDF (reference sequence). The CDR3 DNA reads as TGTGCCACCAGCAGAGGAGGGGGCATCAAAGATACGCAGTATTTT. Amino acids: CATSRGGGIKDTQYF.

The table lists this clonotype with a few counts. The chain employs TRBV6-5 and TRBJ1-1, with D tentatively TRBD1 (6 bases). The CDR3 covers 14 residues. The V gene lost 2 bases and the J gene lost 5 bases, with 12 bases spanning the gap. The germline V gene encodes CDR1 MNHEY and CDR2 SVGAGI. CDR3 region: CASSYEGGETEAFF. The CDR3 nucleotides read TGTGCCAGCAGTTACGAAGGGGGGGAGACTGAAGCTTTCTTT.

The CDR3 DNA reads TGTGCCAGCAGCTCCCCGTGGGGGCCTGGGGCCACTGAAGCTTTCTTT. It is translated as CASSSPWGPGATEAFF. This chain uses TRBV7-9 with TRBJ1-1, with a weak D call TRBD1 (6 bases). From germline, CDR1 is SEHNR and CDR2 FQNEAQ (reference sequence). The V end was cut by 4 bases, the J end by 4 bases, with 19 bases between. There are 16 residues in the CDR3.

Ten or more counts support this clonotype. The V call is TRBV5-5, the J call TRBJ1-3; no firm D call. This CDR3 has 16 residues. The V end lost 0 bases, the J end lost 1 base, and 11 bases lay between the germline ends. Germline V lookup: CDR1 SGHKS, CDR2 YYEKEE (reference sequence). CDR3 sequence (DNA): TGTGCCAGCAGCTTGGGGCCGGTCAAATCTGGAAACACCATATATTTT. Its protein product is CASSLGPVKSGNTIYF.

There are many counts of this clonotype. The CDR3 coding sequence is TGTGCCTGGAGACGACTAGCGGGATGGGGTGAGCAGTTCTTC. It translates to CAWRRLAGWGEQFF. J is TRBJ2-1 and V is TRBV30; 11 bases are a match to TRBD2. Per germline, CDR1 GTSNPN and CDR2 SVGIG (reference sequence). The length of the CDR3 is 14 residues. After removal of 3 bases from V and 9 bases from J, the junction contained 7 bases not matched to a gene.

This clonotype was seen ten or more times. V gene TRBV6-1 combines with J gene TRBJ1-5, with TRBD1 identical over 9 bases. The J segment lost 4 bases and the V segment lost 7 bases, leaving 5 bases of the junction unmatched. The CDR3 covers 14 residues. Germline lookup yields CDR1 MNHNS and CDR2 SASEGT. Here the CDR3 DNA reads TGTGCCAGCACGGACAGGGGAGTGAATCAGCCCCAGCATTTT. Amino acids: CASTDRGVNQPQHF.

The chain uses TRBV28 and TRBJ1-1; the D gene is possibly TRBD1 (5 bases). The CDR3 length is 14 residues. V was shortened by 5 bases and J by 3 bases, with 13 bases between the two germline ends. Germline V gives CDR1 MDHEN, CDR2 SYDVKM. The CDR3 is CASSPGGGYTEAFF. CDR3 in DNA: TGTGCCAGCAGTCCGGGGGGGGGGTACACTGAAGCTTTCTTT.

This rearrangement joins TRBV6-2 or TRBV6-3 to TRBJ1-2; a possible D gene is TRBD1 (5 bases). V was trimmed by 2 bases and J by 8 bases, leaving 18 bases between them. The CDR3 totals 15 residues. Looked up from germline, CDR1 is MNHEY and CDR2 is SVGEGT. In DNA, the CDR3 is TGTGCCAGCAGTTACCCCCCAGGAGGGGAACAGGGCTACACCTTC. Translating it yields CASSYPPGGEQGYTF.

The chain combines TRBV7-9 with TRBJ1-2; no firm D call. Germline loops: CDR1 SEHNR, CDR2 FQNEAQ (reference sequence). The V end lost 2 bases, the J end lost 8 bases, and 12 bases lay between the germline ends. This CDR3 has 13 amino acids. The DNA of the CDR3 is TGTGCCAGCAGCTTATACCCCCGAGAGGGCTACACCTTC. Translation gives CASSLYPREGYTF.

This clonotype was found many times. CDR3 DNA sequence: TGCAGTGCGGCAACAGGGTGGGAGACCCAGTACTTC. This codes for CSAATGWETQYF. V usage is TRBV20-1 and J usage is TRBJ2-5; tentative D call: TRBD1 (6 bases). The germline V gene encodes CDR1 DFQATT and CDR2 SNEGSKA (reference sequence). V shed 6 bases and J shed 5 bases, with 13 bases lying between them. This CDR3 is 12 amino acids long.